These 19 T cell receptor beta chains were sequenced from one sample in a study of regulatory T cells in long-lasting Graves disease. Library construction for TCR beta used iRepertoire HTBI primers and Arm-PCR of CDR3 regions. TCRdb analysed the multiplex PCR reads with MiXCR anew, one entry per CDR3 protein. The sample lists 380,000 or so distinct CDR3 sequences; around 15% were seen once. As for time point: newly diagnosed GD, antithyroid drugs for less than 3 months. The TCR library was made from RNA extracted from PBMCs. The data were also submitted as part of a second study, on T cells in Graves' hyperthyroidism and ophthalmopathy.

Specimen: peripheral blood mononuclear cells (PBMCs), collected at new diagnosis, from a patient treated with antithyroid drugs. These receptors were obtained from a woman aged 18-35 years with Graves disease.

This chain joins TRBV9 and TRBJ2-2; D not resolved. V was trimmed by 0 bases and J by 0 bases, leaving 12 bases between them. Germline CDR1 and CDR2: SGDLS and YYNGEE. This CDR3 comprises 17 residues. The CDR3 DNA follows: TGTGCCAGCAGCGTAGGGATCCTCACAGCGAACACCGGGGAGCTGTTTTTT. Protein sequence: CASSVGILTANTGELFF.

This clonotype has a single count. The V gene is TRBV20-1, the J gene TRBJ2-7, with 8 nucleotides matching TRBD1. CDR1 is DFQATT, CDR2 SNEGSKA, per germline (reference sequence). This CDR3 is built from 14 residues. After removal of 2 bases from V and 3 bases from J, the junction contained 6 bases not matched to a gene. The CDR3 here is CSARPRTGSYEQYF. DNA of the CDR3: TGCAGTGCTAGACCAAGGACAGGGAGCTACGAGCAGTACTTC.

This clonotype was recorded only once. This chain uses TRBV20-1 with TRBJ1-6, with TRBD1 identical over 12 bases. Germline values: CDR1 DFQATT, CDR2 SNEGSKA (reference sequence). This CDR3 comprises 17 residues. J gave up 10 bases and V 6 bases, and 16 bases lay outside the gene matches. CDR3 amino acids: CSAKIIPGQGAGSPLHF. The DNA for the CDR3 is TGCAGTGCGAAAATCATCCCGGGACAGGGGGCTGGGTCACCCCTCCACTTT.

The chain uses TRBV6-2 or TRBV6-3 and TRBJ1-5; D unresolved. Germline V gene sequence: CDR1 MNHEY, CDR2 SVGEGT. V lost 2 bases and J 4 bases, leaving 15 bases between the germline ends. This CDR3 region has 16 residues. The CDR3 region is CASSYGGGRLNQPQHF. As DNA, the CDR3 is TGTGCCAGCAGTTACGGAGGTGGCAGACTAAATCAGCCCCAGCATTTT.

The V gene is TRBV6-1, the J gene TRBJ2-7; tentatively, D is TRBD1 (5 bases). Germline loops: CDR1 MNHNS, CDR2 SASEGT. With 6 bases removed from V and 3 bases from J, the gap between germline ends came to 18 bases. The CDR3 is 15 residues long. CDR3 loop: CASSPGQGRLYEQYF. The DNA for the CDR3 is TGTGCCAGCAGCCCCGGGCAGGGTCGGCTCTACGAGCAGTACTTC.

The table lists this clonotype with many counts. This chain connects TRBV20-1 to TRBJ2-3, with D perhaps TRBD1 (5 bases). The CDR3 totals 16 residues. The ends were cut back, 6 bases at V and 1 base at J, with 20 bases in the middle. The germline gives CDR1 DFQATT, CDR2 SNEGSKA (reference sequence). The CDR3 nucleotides read TGCAGTGCGGAAGGGGTCGTGGTGCTAGGCACAGATACGCAGTATTTT. Its translation is CSAEGVVVLGTDTQYF.

The V gene is TRBV9, the J gene TRBJ2-7, with 8 bases fitting TRBD2. Trimming at V came to 0 bases and at J to 4 bases, leaving 9 bases not matched to a gene. CDR1 and CDR2 (germline): SGDLS, YYNGEE. The CDR3 spans 16 residues. The CDR3 loop reads CASSVAPTGGPYEQYF. CDR3 DNA sequence: TGTGCCAGCAGCGTAGCTCCAACGGGAGGGCCGTACGAGCAGTACTTC.

V gene TRBV12-3 or TRBV12-4 combines with J gene TRBJ1-6; D possibly corresponds to TRBD1 (5 bases). The CDR3 totals 15 residues. Trimming shortened V by 3 bases and J by 7 bases, and 13 bases separated the two germline ends. The DNA for the CDR3 is TGTGCCAGCAGTTTTCGGTCAGGGCCCAATTCACCCCTCCACTTT. This gives the protein CASSFRSGPNSPLHF.

A few counts support this clonotype. The chain carries TRBV19 and TRBJ2-4; D might be TRBD2 (7 bases). Germline-derived CDR1 and CDR2 are LNHDA and SQIVND (reference sequence). This CDR3 contains 16 residues. Trimming shortened V by 5 bases and J by 7 bases, and 21 bases separated the two germline ends. CDR3 protein: CASSPWGQRGSNIQYF. Written as DNA, the CDR3 is TGTGCCAGTAGTCCCTGGGGGCAGCGGGGCTCCAACATTCAGTACTTC.

This rearrangement joins TRBV19 to TRBJ1-2, with unresolved D. Germline V gene data show CDR1 as LNHDA and CDR2 as SQIVND (reference sequence). The CDR3 length is 13 residues. Trimming took 3 bases from V and 3 from J, leaving 8 bases between them. As DNA, the CDR3 is TGTGCCAGTAGTATCCAGCAATACTATGGCTACACCTTC. It yields the protein CASSIQQYYGYTF.

This clonotype was recorded many times. CDR3 residues: CASSDGVRDEKLFF. For the CDR3, the DNA is TGTGCCAGCAGCGATGGGGTGAGGGATGAAAAACTGTTTTTT. J is TRBJ1-4 and V is TRBV9; D call uncertain. CDR3 length: 14 residues. Per the germline V gene, CDR1 is SGDLS and CDR2 is YYNGEE. Trimming pared 3 bases from V and 6 bases from J, leaving 12 bases between.

The rearrangement joins TRBV9 to TRBJ1-3; D is unclear. CDR1 and CDR2 (germline): SGDLS, YYNGEE. This CDR3 has 17 amino acids. V was pared by 0 bases and J by 0 bases, with 13 bases between. The CDR3 DNA sequence: TGTGCCAGCAGCGTAGCCGCCTCCCGCAGCTCTGGAAACACCATATATTTT. This sequence encodes CASSVAASRSSGNTIYF. The full variable domain, its missing parts supplied by reference TRBV9 and TRBJ1-3, is DSGVTQTPKHLITATGQRVTLRCSPRSGDLSVYWYQQSLDQGLQFLIQYYNGEERAKGNILERFSAQQFPDLHSELNLSSLELGDSALYFCASSVAASRSSGNTIYFGEGSWLTVV.

This clonotype was recorded many times. This chain joins TRBV2 and TRBJ2-5, with 8 bases identical to TRBD2. The CDR3 consists of 15 residues. CDR1 is SNHLY and CDR2 is FYNNEI in the germline V gene. V lost 4 bases, J lost 2 bases, and 6 bases stayed unmatched. The CDR3 DNA reads TGTGCCAGCAGTGCGGGGGGGCCTGGACAAGAGACCCAGTACTTC. Encoded protein: CASSAGGPGQETQYF.

V is TRBV9 and J is TRBJ2-1; D uncertain. V lost 4 bases and J 9 bases, leaving 11 bases between the germline ends. The germline V gene has CDR1 SGDLS and CDR2 YYNGEE. This CDR3 is 12 amino acids long. The DNA of the CDR3 is TGTGCCAGCAGCCCCCGTCAGACTGAGCAGTTCTTC. Protein sequence: CASSPRQTEQFF. Full variable domain (outside the CDR3, taken from reference TRBV9 and TRBJ2-1): DSGVTQTPKHLITATGQRVTLRCSPRSGDLSVYWYQQSLDQGLQFLIQYYNGEERAKGNILERFSAQQFPDLHSELNLSSLELGDSALYFCASSPRQTEQFFGPGTRLTVL.

This clonotype showed up many times. The chain has TRBV18 and TRBJ1-5; no firm D call. Germline V gives CDR1 KGHSH, CDR2 LQKENI. CDR3 size: 15 residues. V was trimmed by 3 bases and J by 2 bases, leaving 11 bases between them. CDR3 nucleotide sequence: TGTGCCAGCTCACCCAAAGCCTGGGGCAATCAGCCCCAGCATTTT. Translated: CASSPKAWGNQPQHF.

This clonotype was seen ten or more times. The chain carries TRBV12-3 or TRBV12-4 and TRBJ2-2; possible D gene TRBD1, 5 bases. Trimming removed 2 bases at V and 2 bases at J, with 12 bases between. The CDR3 runs 16 residues. CDR3 sequence: CASSLPAGINTGELFF. The CDR3 nucleotides read TGTGCCAGCAGTTTACCCGCAGGGATAAACACCGGGGAGCTGTTTTTT.

In its sample, this clonotype was seen many times. At one end the junction does not follow the germline gene, possibly because of a read error. Here the CDR3 reads CASSGTSGRAGEQFF. CDR3 coding DNA: TGTGCCAGCAGCGGAACTAGCGGGAGGGCGGGTGAGCAGTTCTTC. The chain links TRBV5-1 to TRBJ2-1; 13 positions match TRBD2. Germline CDR1 reads SGHRS; CDR2 reads YFSETQ. CDR3 length: 15 amino acids.

This clonotype has at least ten counts. The chain carries TRBV11-2 and TRBJ2-5; weak D call: TRBD1 (6 bases). The germline gives CDR1 SGHAT, CDR2 FQNNGV. This CDR3 comprises 15 residues. V lost 2 bases and J lost 5, with 15 bases in between. The CDR3 here is CASSLYRVGTETQYF. DNA of the CDR3: TGTGCCAGCAGCTTATACAGGGTCGGTACGGAGACCCAGTACTTC. Together with reference TRBV11-2 and TRBJ2-5, the CDR3 gives the full variable domain: EAGVAQSPRYKIIEKRQSVAFWCNPISGHATLYWYQQILGQGPKLLIQFQNNGVVDDSQLPKDRFSAERLKGVDSTLKIQPAKLEDSAVYLCASSLYRVGTETQYFGPGTRLLVL.

This clonotype has ten or more counts. The chain couples TRBV5-1 to TRBJ2-7; D is possibly TRBD1 or TRBD2 (5 bases each). V lost 4 bases, J lost 1 base, and 12 bases lay in between. The CDR3 is 14 amino acids. Germline assignment: CDR1 SGHRS and CDR2 YFSETQ. CDR3 in DNA: TGCGCCAGCAGCCACATCGAGGGGTCCTACGAGCAGTACTTC. Its translation: CASSHIEGSYEQYF.